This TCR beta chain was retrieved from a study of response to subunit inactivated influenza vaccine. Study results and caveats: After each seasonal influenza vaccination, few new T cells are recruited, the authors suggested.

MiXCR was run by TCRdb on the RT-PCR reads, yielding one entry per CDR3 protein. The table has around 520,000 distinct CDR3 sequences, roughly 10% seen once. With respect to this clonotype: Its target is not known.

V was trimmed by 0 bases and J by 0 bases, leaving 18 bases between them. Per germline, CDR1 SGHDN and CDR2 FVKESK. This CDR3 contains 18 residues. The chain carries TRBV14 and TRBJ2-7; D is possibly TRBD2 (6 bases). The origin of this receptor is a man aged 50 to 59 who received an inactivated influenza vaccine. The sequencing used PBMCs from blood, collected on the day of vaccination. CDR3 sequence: CASSQDAGSLSSSYEQYF. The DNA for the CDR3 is TGTGCCAGCAGCCAAGACGCCGGGAGCCTAAGCAGCTCCTACGAGCAGTACTTC.